Each of the 26 T cell receptor beta chains below was sequenced from the same sample in a study of blood T cell repertoires in COVID-19. The assay was immunoSEQ multiplex PCR, and TCRdb's table has in-frame clones only and misses some. The sample shows under 200,000 clones, about 86% of them seen only once. The material sequenced was peripheral blood. The source is a human donor with acute or convalescent COVID-19. The donor label of this sample is uncertain.

The genes are TRBV5-1 and TRBJ2-1; D is uncertain. The germline V gene encodes CDR1 SGHRS and CDR2 YFSETQ. The germline V and J ends were trimmed by 0 bases and 7 bases, with 14 bases remaining between them. The CDR3 extends over 15 amino acids. CDR3 sequence (DNA): TGCGCCAGCAGCTTGGTGCAAGTTCAGTGGAATGAGCAGTTCTTC. Its protein product is CASSLVQVQWNEQFF.

The rearrangement links TRBV28 to TRBJ2-5; D is ambiguous. This CDR3 region has 12 residues. V lost 4 bases and J lost 4, with 7 bases in between. Looked up from germline, CDR1 is MDHEN and CDR2 is SYDVKM. CDR3 amino acids: CASSSPRETQYF. The CDR3 DNA follows: TGTGCCAGCAGTTCCCCCCGAGAGACCCAGTACTTC.

This chain connects TRBV6-2 or TRBV6-3 to TRBJ1-4, with 9 bases lining up with TRBD1. V shed 4 bases and J 7 bases; nucleotides not matched to a gene: 7. The CDR3 contains 15 residues. Germline V gives CDR1 MNHEY, CDR2 SVGEGT. CDR3 nucleotides: TGTGCCAGCAGTTCAACGGGACAGGGAGGTGAAAAACTGTTTTTT. As protein: CASSSTGQGGEKLFF.

Comments on this clone: Other DNA sequences of this sample code for an identical CDR3. The chain is built from TRBV5-1 and TRBJ2-7, with TRBD2 identical over 14 bases. CDR1 is SGHRS and CDR2 is YFSETQ in the germline V gene. The CDR3 sequence is 18 residues long. Germline trimming cut 1 base from V and 0 bases from J; bases unmatched to any gene: 6. CDR3 DNA: TGCGCCAGCAGCTTGCTTGGACTAGCGGGAGGCGGCTCCTACGAGCAGTACTTC. It is translated as CASSLLGLAGGGSYEQYF. Based on the CDR3 plus reference TRBV5-1 and TRBJ2-7, the full variable domain is KAGVTQTPRYLIKTRGQQVTLSCSPISGHRSVSWYQQTPGQGLQFLFEYFSETQRNKGNFPGRFSGRQFSNSRSEMNVSTLELGDSALYLCASSLLGLAGGGSYEQYFGPGTRLTVT.

The V call is TRBV2, the J call TRBJ2-1, with 9 bases matching TRBD2. From germline, CDR1 is SNHLY and CDR2 FYNNEI. The CDR3 covers 14 residues. V shed 7 bases and J 8 bases; nucleotides not matched to a gene: 9. DNA for the CDR3: TGTGCCAGCAATGGAGCGGGGGGTGGAGATGAGCAGTTCTTC. Translated, it gives CASNGAGGGDEQFF.

The rearrangement uses TRBV7-9 and TRBJ1-1; no clear D. Germline CDR1 is SEHNR and CDR2 is FQNEAQ (reference sequence). Trimming stripped 2 bases from V and 3 bases from J, with 22 bases between. There are 18 residues in the CDR3. The CDR3 DNA reads as TGTGCCAGCAGCTTACCAACGAAGGGCAGCGGTGGCTACACTGAAGCTTTCTTT. It specifies CASSLPTKGSGGYTEAFF.

This clone was observed a handful of times. The chain uses TRBV7-2 and TRBJ2-7; weak D call: TRBD1 (5 bases). The CDR3 sequence is 14 residues long. Trimming removed 1 base at V and 3 bases at J, with 10 bases between. Germline CDR1 is SGHTA and CDR2 is FQGNSA. CDR3 nucleotide sequence: TGTGCCAGCAGCTTAGGAAGGGGCGGCTACGAGCAGTACTTC. Its protein is CASSLGRGGYEQYF.

This chain links TRBV7-8 with TRBJ2-1; D ambiguous. Per germline, CDR1 SGHVS and CDR2 FQNEAQ. The V gene lost 7 bases and the J gene lost 7 bases, with 23 bases spanning the gap. The CDR3 totals 16 residues. The CDR3, as DNA: TGTGCCAGCACCCTTCCCAATAGAGGCGACTTAAATGAGCAGTTCTTC. This gives the protein CASTLPNRGDLNEQFF.

The chain is built from TRBV5-1 and TRBJ2-5; TRBD1 aligns across 9 bases. Germline V gene data show CDR1 as SGHRS and CDR2 as YFSETQ. Trimming at V came to 5 bases and at J to 3 bases, leaving 2 bases not matched to a gene. The CDR3 extends over 13 amino acids. The CDR3 spells CASRRTGEETQYF. In DNA, the CDR3 is TGCGCCAGCAGAAGGACAGGGGAAGAGACCCAGTACTTC.

V and J are TRBV7-9 and TRBJ2-3, with a possible D match to TRBD2 (5 bases). This CDR3 region has 15 residues. Per the germline V gene, CDR1 is SEHNR and CDR2 is FQNEAQ (reference sequence). Between the trimmed V and J ends, which lost 3 bases and 2 bases, there was a span of 12 bases. The CDR3: CASSLPRGPTDTQYF. CDR3 DNA sequence: TGTGCCAGCAGCTTGCCTCGAGGGCCCACAGATACGCAGTATTTT.

This clone appeared a single time. The V gene is TRBV3-1 (or the pseudogene TRBV3-2), the J gene TRBJ2-2; no definite D call. The CDR3 has 12 amino acids. The V and J ends lost 5 bases and 8 bases respectively, with 9 bases between them. The germline CDR1 and CDR2 sequences are LGHDT and YNNKEL (reference sequence). The CDR3 protein is CASSYPGGELFF. CDR3 bases: TGTGCCAGCAGCTATCCAGGAGGGGAGCTGTTTTTT.

This chain joins TRBV7-9 and TRBJ2-2; 7 bases agree with TRBD2. Trimming removed 0 bases from V and 3 bases from J; junction bases left unmatched: 4. CDR1 and CDR2 (germline): SEHNR, FQNEAQ (reference sequence). This CDR3 spans 16 amino acids. CDR3 residues: CASSLARDYHTGELFF. CDR3 sequence (DNA): TGTGCCAGCAGCTTAGCCCGGGACTACCACACCGGGGAGCTGTTTTTT. Variable domain in full (rest from reference TRBV7-9 and TRBJ2-2): DTGVSQNPRHKITKRGQNVTFRCDPISEHNRLYWYRQTLGQGPEFLTYFQNEAQLEKSRLLSDRFSAERPKGSFSTLEIQRTEQGDSAMYLCASSLARDYHTGELFFGEGSRLTVL.

This chain uses TRBV18 with TRBJ2-6, with TRBD1 matching 10 bases. Germline CDR1 and CDR2: KGHSH and LQKENI. The CDR3 covers 18 residues. V lost 0 bases, J lost 3 bases, and 5 bases stayed unmatched. The CDR3 coding sequence is TGTGCCAGCTCACCACCGAGGACAGGGGGTAGTGGGGCCAACGTCCTGACTTTC. This gives the protein CASSPPRTGGSGANVLTF. Filled out from reference TRBV18 and TRBJ2-6, the complete variable domain reads NAGVMQNPRHLVRRRGQEARLRCSPMKGHSHVYWYRQLPEEGLKFMVYLQKENIIDESGMPKERFSAEFPKEGPSILRIQQVVRGDSAAYFCASSPPRTGGSGANVLTFGAGSRLTVL.

The chain combines TRBV28 with TRBJ2-1; 9 bases align to TRBD2. The CDR3 loop spans 18 amino acids. V was pared by 2 bases and J by 2 bases, with 10 bases of the junction left unmatched. The germline V gene has CDR1 MDHEN and CDR2 SYDVKM. The CDR3 spells CASSLGNAGGFTYNEQFF. The CDR3 DNA reads as TGTGCCAGCAGTTTAGGGAACGCGGGAGGGTTTACCTACAATGAGCAGTTCTTC.

The chain is built from TRBV5-1 and TRBJ2-2; D perhaps matches TRBD1 (5 bases). CDR3 length: 17 residues. Germline V gene sequence: CDR1 SGHRS, CDR2 YFSETQ. The germline V and J ends were trimmed by 0 bases and 7 bases, with 19 bases remaining between them. CDR3 amino acids: CASSLEVQDPLLGELFF. The CDR3, as DNA: TGCGCCAGCAGCTTGGAAGTACAGGACCCCCTTCTCGGGGAGCTGTTTTTT.

This clone appeared a few times. This sequence joins TRBV4-1 and TRBJ1-3, with 7 bases matching TRBD1. The ends lost 8 bases at V and 2 bases at J; junction bases unmatched: 3. Germline assignment: CDR1 MGHRA and CDR2 YSYEKL. This CDR3 is 13 amino acids long. This CDR3 reads CASGRGAGNTIYF. The CDR3 nucleotides read TGCGCCAGCGGCAGGGGGGCTGGAAACACCATATATTTT.

The count of this clone is one. The J gene is TRBJ2-6, the V gene TRBV18; the D gene is possibly TRBD2 (7 bases). The germline gives CDR1 KGHSH, CDR2 LQKENI. CDR3 length equals 18 residues. The ends were cut back, 3 bases at V and 0 bases at J, with 15 bases in the middle. CDR3 protein: CASSPGGGAGSGANVLTF. The CDR3 coding sequence is TGTGCCAGCTCACCTGGAGGGGGGGCCGGCTCTGGGGCCAACGTCCTGACTTTC.

The chain has TRBV5-1 and TRBJ2-1; the D gene is possibly TRBD2 (7 bases). Germline values: CDR1 SGHRS, CDR2 YFSETQ. V gave up 4 bases and J gave up 8 bases, with 19 bases separating them. The CDR3 sequence is 15 residues long. DNA of the CDR3: TGCGCCAGCAGCCACCCCTCATCGGGGGGCGATGAGCAGTTCTTC. This codes for CASSHPSSGGDEQFF.

In this sample, this clone turned up once. This chain joins TRBV28 and TRBJ1-2; D ambiguous. CDR1 and CDR2 from the germline V gene are MDHEN and SYDVKM. V lost 7 bases, J lost 2 bases, and 17 bases lay in between. This CDR3 region has 15 residues. CDR3 loop: CASKIFTGSNYGYTF. CDR3 sequence (DNA): TGTGCCAGCAAGATCTTTACCGGGAGCAACTATGGCTACACCTTC.

V gene TRBV9 combines with J gene TRBJ2-5; tentatively, D is TRBD2 (5 bases). There are 16 residues in the CDR3. CDR1 is SGDLS and CDR2 is YYNGEE in the germline V gene. V was cut by 0 bases and J by 5 bases, with 17 bases left in between. The CDR3, as DNA: TGTGCCAGCAGCGTAGGAGTAGGGAGTGGCCTGGAGACCCAGTACTTC. The encoded protein is CASSVGVGSGLETQYF. Supplemented by reference TRBV9 and TRBJ2-5, the full variable domain reads DSGVTQTPKHLITATGQRVTLRCSPRSGDLSVYWYQQSLDQGLQFLIQYYNGEERAKGNILERFSAQQFPDLHSELNLSSLELGDSALYFCASSVGVGSGLETQYFGPGTRLLVL.

This clone was recorded a few times. This chain links TRBV6-6 with TRBJ2-1; 8 positions match TRBD2. The CDR3 has 16 amino acids. The V gene end was trimmed by 2 bases and the J gene end by 4 bases; junction bases not matched to a gene: 7. The germline CDR1 and CDR2 sequences are MNHNY and SVGAGI (reference sequence). CDR3 in amino acids: CASSYVVSGTYNEQFF. CDR3 sequence (DNA): TGTGCCAGCAGTTACGTTGTTAGCGGGACGTACAATGAGCAGTTCTTC.

The CDR3, as DNA: TGTGCCTTCCACCACACCCGAGCCCAGGGAGGAACTGAAGCTTTCTTT. Translated, it gives CAFHHTRAQGGTEAFF. This chain uses TRBV30 with TRBJ1-1; possible D gene TRBD1, 5 bases. There are 16 residues in the CDR3. The germline gives CDR1 GTSNPN, CDR2 SVGIG (reference sequence). Between the trimmed V and J ends, which lost 7 bases and 5 bases, there was a span of 26 bases.

The chain employs TRBV7-2 and TRBJ2-7; 8 positions agree with TRBD1. The CDR3 contains 14 residues. Germline-derived CDR1 and CDR2 are SGHTA and FQGNSA. V was pared by 0 bases and J by 6 bases, with 4 bases of the junction left unmatched. The CDR3 DNA reads TGTGCCAGCAGCTTAGCAATAACAGGGGGCGAGCAGTACTTC. This sequence encodes CASSLAITGGEQYF.

The rearrangement joins TRBV21-1 to TRBJ2-5; whether TRBD2, the table's D call, matches the DNA was not checked. TRBV21-1 is recorded as a pseudogene. The CDR3 consists of 14 residues. The CDR3 DNA follows: TGTGCCAGCAGCACCATGGGGGGGCTGGAGACCCAGTACTTC. This translates into CASSTMGGLETQYF.

This clone occurred a few times. The genes are TRBV6-5 and TRBJ2-2, with TRBD1 matching 7 bases. With 6 bases clipped from V and 3 bases from J, the junction kept 7 bases outside the gene matches. Germline CDR1 MNHEY, CDR2 SVGAGI. CDR3 length: 15 residues. CDR3 in DNA: TGTGCCAGCAGCTGGACCGGGACAGACACCGGGGAGCTGTTTTTT. Translating gives CASSWTGTDTGELFF.

This sequence joins TRBV11-3 and TRBJ2-2, with TRBD1 matching over 9 bases. Trimming at V came to 3 bases and at J to 4 bases, leaving 6 bases not matched to a gene. This CDR3 has 16 amino acids. Germline lookup yields CDR1 SGHNT and CDR2 YENEEA. CDR3 bases: TGTGCCAGCAGCTTGGAACAGGGGGCCGGCACCGGGGAGCTGTTTTTT. It encodes CASSLEQGAGTGELFF.